The 17 T cell receptor beta chains in this list originate from one sample, sequenced in a study of Graves' ophthalmopathy and Graves' hyperthyroidism. Amplified TCR beta CDR3 regions were obtained using RNA transcripts as template. HTBI-primed RT-PCR formed the first round, and a multiplex PCR formed the second. TCRdb used MiXCR to reprocess the multiplex PCR reads, holding one entry per CDR3 protein. The sample lists approximately 410,000 distinct CDR3 sequences, 15% to 19% seen once, with roughly 7% in the top ten. Source material: peripheral blood. These receptors were taken from a woman younger than 35 with stable Graves' hyperthyroidism.

This clonotype was detected a few times. The genes are TRBV15 and TRBJ2-5; D is possibly TRBD1 (6 bases). Germline V gene data show CDR1 as LNHNV and CDR2 as YYDKDF (reference sequence). Trimming pared 6 bases from V and 5 bases from J, leaving 10 bases between. The CDR3 spans 12 residues. The CDR3 sequence: CATRGQGETQYF. For the CDR3, the DNA is TGTGCCACCAGGGGTCAGGGGGAGACCCAGTACTTC.

This sequence joins TRBV12-3 or TRBV12-4 and TRBJ1-5, with D perhaps TRBD1 (6 bases). The CDR3 has 14 residues. V dropped 3 bases and J dropped 3 bases, with 9 bases sitting between them. CDR3 sequence reads: CASSFQGINQPQHF. The CDR3 coding sequence is TGTGCCAGCAGTTTCCAGGGGATCAATCAGCCCCAGCATTTT.

This clonotype occurred many times. The chain has TRBV29-1 and TRBJ1-2; D remains ambiguous. V was clipped by 3 bases and J by 7 bases, with 0 bases between them. The CDR3 consists of 8 residues. Germline loops: CDR1 SQVTM, CDR2 ANQGSEA. The DNA for the CDR3 is TGCAGCGTTGATGGCTACACCTTC. Protein: CSVDGYTF.

This clonotype showed up just once. The rearrangement joins TRBV19 to TRBJ2-5; no definite D call. V was trimmed by 2 bases and J by 4 bases, leaving 2 bases between them. The CDR3 sequence is 11 residues long. Germline V gives CDR1 LNHDA, CDR2 SQIVND (reference sequence). The CDR3 DNA sequence: TGTGCCAGTAGTATATCAGAGACCCAGTACTTC. Protein sequence: CASSISETQYF.

This clonotype was observed once. A much bigger clone sits one base away, suggesting this may be a read error. V gene TRBV18 combines with J gene TRBJ2-7; D possibly matches TRBD1 or TRBD2 (5 bases each). Germline values: CDR1 KGHSH, CDR2 LQKENI. CDR3 size: 14 residues. CDR3 nucleotides: TGTGCCAGCTCACCACCGAGGGGTGGCTACGAGCAGTGCTTC. Protein sequence: CASSPPRGGYEQCF.

The gene calls are TRBV11-2 and TRBJ2-5; perhaps D is TRBD1 or TRBD2 (5 bases each). The V and J ends lost 4 bases and 5 bases respectively, with 23 bases between them. The germline V gene encodes CDR1 SGHAT and CDR2 FQNNGV. This CDR3 has 17 amino acids. The CDR3 reads CASSWGSLGDLAETQYF. In nucleotides, the CDR3 is TGTGCCAGCAGCTGGGGATCCTTGGGGGACCTTGCGGAGACCCAGTACTTC.

The chain links TRBV12-3 or TRBV12-4 to TRBJ2-4; no definite D call. Trimming cost V 8 bases and J 8 bases, with 10 bases left between them. The CDR3 length is 11 residues. The CDR3 protein is CASAKDHIQYF. The DNA for the CDR3 is TGTGCCAGCGCAAAGGATCACATTCAGTACTTC.

The chain couples TRBV4-1 to TRBJ2-7; D unclear. Germline V gene lookup returns CDR1 MGHRA and CDR2 YSYEKL. V was pared by 0 bases and J by 1 base, with 13 bases between. This CDR3 is built from 16 residues. The CDR3 sequence: CASSQEVRTRSYEQYF. The CDR3 region has the DNA TGCGCCAGCAGCCAAGAGGTCCGCACAAGATCCTACGAGCAGTACTTC.

At least ten counts were recorded for this clonotype. The genes are TRBV25-1 and TRBJ1-1, with D perhaps matching TRBD1 (5 bases). The V gene's germline CDR1 is MGHDK and CDR2 SYGVNS. This CDR3 is 12 amino acids long. Trimming took 6 bases from V and 3 from J, leaving 8 bases between them. CDR3 DNA: TGTGCCAGCAGGGAGGGACACACTGAAGCTTTCTTT. Translating gives CASREGHTEAFF.

This clonotype was found many times. The genes are TRBV6-2 or TRBV6-3 and TRBJ2-7; 9 bases align to TRBD1. The CDR3 has 15 residues. Germline loops: CDR1 MNHEY, CDR2 SVGEGT. Trimming removed 4 bases from V and 1 base from J; junction bases left unmatched: 5. The CDR3 protein is CASSSWGQGSYEQYF. The CDR3 DNA sequence: TGTGCCAGCAGTTCTTGGGGACAGGGTTCCTACGAGCAGTACTTC.

This clonotype was seen ten or more times. In DNA, the CDR3 is TGTGCCACCGCCACCCCGGGAGGCGGGGAGCTGTTTTTT. Translated, it gives CATATPGGGELFF. This chain uses TRBV24-1 with TRBJ2-2; 7 bases agree with TRBD2. This CDR3 comprises 13 residues. The V segment lost 9 bases and the J segment 7 bases; nucleotides outside the gene matches: 7. Germline loops: CDR1 KGHDR, CDR2 SFDVKD.

The chain links TRBV5-1 to TRBJ2-2; 10 nucleotides line up with TRBD1. CDR3 length: 15 amino acids. CDR1 is SGHRS and CDR2 is YFSETQ in the germline V gene. V trimming: 0 bases; J trimming: 5 bases; junction bases outside the gene matches: 1. The CDR3 nucleotides are TGCGCCAGCAGCTTGGAGGGACAGGGGACCGGGGAGCTGTTTTTT. Protein product: CASSLEGQGTGELFF.

This clonotype has ten or more counts. This rearrangement joins TRBV11-2 to TRBJ2-5; 11 nucleotides align to TRBD2. Trimming at V came to 1 base and at J to 4 bases, leaving 5 bases not matched to a gene. Germline CDR1 reads SGHAT; CDR2 reads FQNNGV. CDR3 length: 16 amino acids. The chain's CDR3 is CASSLGGTSGVETQYF. CDR3 bases: TGTGCCAGCAGCTTAGGAGGGACTAGCGGAGTAGAGACCCAGTACTTC. Using reference TRBV11-2 and TRBJ2-5 for the parts outside the CDR3, the full variable domain is EAGVAQSPRYKIIEKRQSVAFWCNPISGHATLYWYQQILGQGPKLLIQFQNNGVVDDSQLPKDRFSAERLKGVDSTLKIQPAKLEDSAVYLCASSLGGTSGVETQYFGPGTRLLVL.

Turning to this clonotype: This clone may be a read error of a much larger clone one base away. The chain has TRBV6-5 and TRBJ2-7, with D hard to call. Germline CDR1 reads MNHEY; CDR2 reads SVGAGI. CDR3 size: 12 residues. V shed 2 bases and J shed 6 bases, with 8 bases lying between them. For the CDR3, the DNA is TGTGCCAGCAGTTACACTGGCGGCGAGCAGTACTTC. Translated, it gives CASSYTGGEQYF.

This clonotype was found many times. This sequence joins TRBV27 and TRBJ1-1; D unclear. The CDR3 extends over 16 amino acids. Germline assignment: CDR1 MNHEY and CDR2 SMNVEV (reference sequence). The V and J ends lost 5 bases and 1 base respectively, with 17 bases between them. In DNA form, the CDR3 reads TGTGCCAGCAGTGGTGCCACAGCAGGTTGGAACACTGAAGCTTTCTTT. This translates into CASSGATAGWNTEAFF.

There are many counts of this clonotype. This chain connects TRBV5-1 to TRBJ2-2; 9 bases are a match to TRBD2. CDR3 length equals 15 residues. CDR1 SGHRS and CDR2 YFSETQ come from the germline V gene. V dropped 7 bases and J dropped 0; count of bases not matched to a gene: 4. CDR3 DNA sequence: TGCGCCAGCCGCGGGAGGGGCACGAACACCGGGGAGCTGTTTTTT. Its protein is CASRGRGTNTGELFF.

This clonotype showed up just a few times. Here the CDR3 reads CASSGAITSGGFYEQYF. For the CDR3, the DNA is TGTGCCAGCAGTGGGGCGATAACTAGCGGGGGCTTCTACGAGCAGTACTTC. V usage is TRBV2 and J usage is TRBJ2-7; 11 bases fit TRBD2. CDR1 and CDR2 from the germline V gene are SNHLY and FYNNEI. The V and J ends lost 4 bases and 3 bases, in that order; junction bases with no gene match: 11. The CDR3 runs to 17 residues.